This TCR beta chain was recorded in a study of PD-L1 blockade in urothelial cancer. About the study: Blood samples had a median of approximately 150,000 T cells.

The protocol was immunoSEQ multiplex PCR, while the TCRdb copy is restricted to in-frame clones and leaves out a portion. Here the sample spans more than 70,000 clones, about 89% being singletons. This CDR3 contains 16 residues. Unmatched junction bases numbered 7, after V lost 0 bases and J lost 4 bases. The V gene's germline CDR1 is MNHNY and CDR2 SVGAGI (reference sequence). This material consisted of PBMCs, taken around atezolizumab (anti-PD-L1) treatment. This clonotype was sampled from a man in his sixties with urothelial cancer. This chain links TRBV6-6 with TRBJ1-2, with TRBD1 identical over 8 bases. The CDR3 coding sequence is TGTGCCAGCAGTTACTCCGGCGACAGGGGCGTCTATGGCTACACCTTC. Protein product: CASSYSGDRGVYGYTF.